Shown below are 2 T cell receptor beta chains from a single sample sequenced in a study of blood T cell repertoires in COVID-19. The protocol was immunoSEQ multiplex PCR, while the TCRdb copy is restricted to in-frame clones and leaves out a portion. The sample has 30,000 or so clones, about four fifths seen once. What was sequenced was peripheral blood. These receptors were taken from a man at least 80 years old with acute or convalescent COVID-19.

This chain joins TRBV5-4 and TRBJ2-7; TRBD2 is a possible D gene (6 bases). The length of the CDR3 is 15 residues. V shed 3 bases and J shed 2 bases, with 15 bases lying between them. Per the germline V gene, CDR1 is SGHNT and CDR2 is YYREEE (reference sequence). CDR3: CASSSNVRGTYEQYF. Written as DNA, the CDR3 is TGTGCCAGCAGCTCGAACGTACGGGGGACCTACGAGCAGTACTTC.

The chain has TRBV4-1 and TRBJ2-7; 8 bases map to TRBD1. Germline V gene data show CDR1 as MGHRA and CDR2 as YSYEKL. The CDR3 totals 14 residues. The V and J ends lost 4 bases and 4 bases, in that order; junction bases with no gene match: 6. The DNA of the CDR3 is TGCGCCAGCAGCCCCCCGGACAGGGTGTACGAGCAGTACTTC. Protein product: CASSPPDRVYEQYF.